This T cell receptor beta chain was recovered during a study of cytomegalovirus exposure and HLA in healthy donors. This CDR3 spans 13 amino acids. Trimming left V 2 bases short and J 9 bases short, with 11 bases between. CDR1 is SGHTA and CDR2 is FQGTGA in the germline V gene. Study observations and caveats: TCR beta V- and J-gene trimming was later associated with a missense DCLRE1C variant. Donors were assumed by presence/absence analyses to have roughly uniform sequencing depth. Cytomegalovirus-associated status was assigned to 164 TCR beta chains.

The study ran its PCR with 60 Vbeta and 13 Jbeta primers. Measured with immunoSEQ multiplex PCR; TCRdb has only the in-frame clones, and not every one. Here the sample spans some 160,000 clones, 70% to 80% being singletons. To note about this clone: What it binds is not known.

Specimen: PBMCs. The chain links TRBV7-3 to TRBJ2-1; D might be TRBD2 (6 bases). The receptor was derived from a man in his forties in good health and CMV-seronegative. The CDR3 DNA reads as TGTGCCAGCAGCTTAGGGGGGACGGGTGAGCAGTTCTTC. Translated, it gives CASSLGGTGEQFF.